This T cell receptor (beta chain) comes out of a study of tumor-infiltrating lymphocytes in primary liver carcinoma. The study, taken as a whole, reports: Tumor specimens were characterized by a significantly higher top-250-clone fraction than blood (p = 0.039).

CDR1 is SQVTM and CDR2 is ANQGSEA in the germline V gene. This CDR3 comprises 15 residues. V lost 3 bases, J lost 1 base, and 6 bases stayed unmatched. Unsorted whole blood supplied the blood RNA, and germline DNA was isolated too. TCR beta cDNA was made from 450 to 500 ng total RNA with a constant-region primer. Construction of TCR beta libraries relied on three successive nested multiplex PCR rounds employing slightly modified ARM-PCR. Researchers ran the first two PCR rounds for roughly 11 cycles each with TRBV1-TRBV30 forward primers and a C-beta reverse primer. One entry per CDR3 protein results from TCRdb running MiXCR on the multiplex PCR reads. This table has just over 300,000 distinct CDR3 sequences, roughly 60% appearing once. Comment on this clonotype: The antigen is not known.

The rearrangement joins TRBV29-1 to TRBJ2-1, with 7 bases that match TRBD2. This TCR came from a woman in her twenties or thirties with primary liver carcinoma and hepatitis B virus infection. The sequenced sample consisted of peripheral blood. In DNA form, the CDR3 reads TGCAGCGTTGAGAGGGCTAGCGGATCCTACAATGAGCAGTTCTTC. Encoded protein: CSVERASGSYNEQFF.